The rows below give T cell receptor beta chains drawn from one sample of a study of CD8 T cells in ankylosing spondylitis. TCRdb re-called the 5' RACE reads through MiXCR, storing one row per CDR3 protein. The sample lists fewer than 250,000 distinct CDR3 sequences; 30% to 35% were seen once. Material: blood, either unsorted or a sorted T cell fraction (not recorded which). Every receptor here comes from a male donor with ankylosing spondylitis or in good health (not recorded which). Both conserved end residues are part of each CDR3. A D gene is named only where the DNA matches it firmly. The size of a clone is reported for some rows only, either as once, few or many, or as a class for expanded clones.

clone size: few; V gene: TRBV15; J gene: TRBJ2-4; D gene: .; CDR3 protein: CATSHGQGSSSYF; CDR3 DNA: TGTGCCACCAGCCACGGGCAGGGTTCCTCCTCGTACTTC
clone size: few; V gene: TRBV7-9; J gene: TRBJ2-3; D gene: .; CDR3 protein: CASSLISVTSTDTQYF; CDR3 DNA: TGTGCCAGCAGCTTAATCAGCGTAACTAGCACAGATACGCAGTATTTT
clone size: few; V gene: TRBV29-1; J gene: TRBJ1-4; D gene: .; CDR3 protein: CSAYAGRGANEKLFF; CDR3 DNA: TGCAGCGCCTACGCCGGACGGGGAGCTAATGAAAAACTGTTTTTT
clone size: few; V gene: TRBV12-3/TRBV12-4; J gene: TRBJ1-3; D gene: .; CDR3 protein: CASSLALGNTIYF; CDR3 DNA: TGTGCCAGCAGTTTAGCGCTTGGAAACACCATATATTTT
clone size: .; V gene: TRBV24-1; J gene: TRBJ2-3; D gene: .; CDR3 protein: CATSDPGREDTQYF; CDR3 DNA: TGTGCCACCAGTGACCCTGGGCGCGAAGATACGCAGTATTTT
clone size: .; V gene: TRBV10-3; J gene: TRBJ2-2; D gene: .; CDR3 protein: CAIRDTGLNTGELFF; CDR3 DNA: TGTGCCATCAGGGACACAGGGTTAAACACCGGGGAGCTGTTTTTT
clone size: .; V gene: TRBV6-2/TRBV6-3; J gene: TRBJ2-5; D gene: .; CDR3 protein: CASNWGETQYF; CDR3 DNA: TGTGCCAGCAATTGGGGAGAGACCCAGTACTTC
clone size: .; V gene: TRBV29-1; J gene: TRBJ1-2; D gene: TRBD1; CDR3 protein: CSVEAGQGNGYTF; CDR3 DNA: TGCAGCGTTGAAGCTGGACAGGGTAATGGCTACACCTTC
clone size: .; V gene: TRBV7-8; J gene: TRBJ2-5; D gene: .; CDR3 protein: CASSSTGQETQYF; CDR3 DNA: TGTGCCAGCAGCTCGACAGGCCAAGAGACCCAGTACTTC
clone size: .; V gene: TRBV5-1; J gene: TRBJ2-7; D gene: .; CDR3 protein: CASREGPASAYEQYF; CDR3 DNA: TGCGCCAGCAGAGAGGGGCCAGCGTCAGCCTACGAGCAGTACTTC
clone size: .; V gene: TRBV7-9; J gene: TRBJ2-1; D gene: TRBD2; CDR3 protein: CASSGRAGGQGYNEQFF; CDR3 DNA: TGTGCCAGCAGTGGCAGAGCGGGGGGGCAGGGCTACAATGAGCAGTTCTTC
clone size: few; V gene: TRBV12-3/TRBV12-4; J gene: TRBJ2-3; D gene: TRBD1; CDR3 protein: CASTTSTGGLVTQYF; CDR3 DNA: TGTGCCAGCACCACGTCGACAGGGGGCTTAGTTACGCAGTATTTT
clone size: few; V gene: TRBV10-3; J gene: TRBJ1-2; D gene: .; CDR3 protein: CAISESHHGPNYGYTF; CDR3 DNA: TGTGCCATCAGTGAGTCCCATCATGGGCCTAACTATGGCTACACCTTC
clone size: .; V gene: TRBV12-3/TRBV12-4; J gene: TRBJ1-1; D gene: .; CDR3 protein: CASSKVPWGNTEAFF; CDR3 DNA: TGTGCCAGCAGCAAAGTCCCTTGGGGGAACACTGAAGCTTTCTTT
clone size: .; V gene: TRBV2; J gene: TRBJ1-2; D gene: .; CDR3 protein: CARERRNYGYTF; CDR3 DNA: TGTGCCAGGGAGAGACGAAACTATGGCTACACCTTC
clone size: few; V gene: TRBV5-1; J gene: TRBJ2-3; D gene: TRBD2; CDR3 protein: CASSLERRGGPTDTQYF; CDR3 DNA: TGCGCCAGCAGCTTGGAGAGGCGGGGGGGACCCACAGATACGCAGTATTTT
clone size: .; V gene: TRBV18; J gene: TRBJ2-1; D gene: .; CDR3 protein: CASSPVAGGFEQFF; CDR3 DNA: TGTGCCAGCTCACCAGTGGCTGGGGGCTTTGAGCAGTTCTTC
clone size: .; V gene: TRBV30; J gene: TRBJ2-7; D gene: .; CDR3 protein: CALTQGPLVREQYF; CDR3 DNA: TGTGCCTTAACCCAGGGGCCGCTTGTTAGGGAGCAGTACTTC
clone size: .; V gene: TRBV12-3/TRBV12-4; J gene: TRBJ2-7; D gene: TRBD2; CDR3 protein: CANPSPGGSYEQYF; CDR3 DNA: TGTGCCAACCCTAGCCCGGGGGGCTCCTACGAGCAGTACTTC
clone size: .; V gene: TRBV7-3; J gene: TRBJ2-5; D gene: TRBD2; CDR3 protein: CASSLWCLADTRETQYF; CDR3 DNA: TGTGCCAGCAGCTTGTGGTGTCTAGCGGACACTCGGGAGACCCAGTACTTC
clone size: .; V gene: TRBV11-2; J gene: TRBJ2-1; D gene: .; CDR3 protein: CASSSAGSNEQFF; CDR3 DNA: TGTGCCAGCAGCTCGGCGGGGAGCAATGAGCAGTTCTTC
clone size: .; V gene: TRBV28; J gene: TRBJ2-1; D gene: .; CDR3 protein: CASSPGQFYNEQFF; CDR3 DNA: TGTGCCAGCAGTCCCGGACAGTTTTACAATGAGCAGTTCTTC
clone size: few; V gene: TRBV20-1; J gene: TRBJ2-1; D gene: .; CDR3 protein: CSASIGGGAHNEQFF; CDR3 DNA: TGCAGTGCTAGTATTGGGGGGGGCGCGCACAATGAGCAGTTCTTC
clone size: .; V gene: TRBV11-2; J gene: TRBJ2-2; D gene: TRBD1; CDR3 protein: CASSQSWDRVRSGELFF; CDR3 DNA: TGTGCCAGCAGCCAAAGCTGGGACAGGGTACGGTCCGGGGAGCTGTTTTTT
clone size: .; V gene: TRBV24-1; J gene: TRBJ2-2; D gene: .; CDR3 protein: CATSDYAGNLHTGELFF; CDR3 DNA: TGTGCCACCAGTGATTACGCGGGGAACCTACACACCGGGGAGCTGTTTTTT
clone size: few; V gene: TRBV10-3; J gene: TRBJ2-7; D gene: .; CDR3 protein: CAISELEGPSYEQYF; CDR3 DNA: TGTGCCATCAGTGAGTTGGAGGGCCCCTCCTACGAGCAGTACTTC
clone size: many; V gene: TRBV5-6; J gene: TRBJ1-1; D gene: .; CDR3 protein: CASSLRGLSSEAFF; CDR3 DNA: TGTGCCAGCAGCTTGAGGGGTTTATCCTCTGAAGCTTTCTTT
clone size: .; V gene: TRBV29-1; J gene: TRBJ2-5; D gene: TRBD1; CDR3 protein: CSVDLRGLQETQYF; CDR3 DNA: TGCAGCGTTGATTTGAGGGGGCTCCAAGAGACCCAGTACTTC